Sequencing of this TCR beta chain was carried out in a study of blood T cell repertoires in COVID-19. In the authors' methods: Estimates of nucleated cell counts were drawn from the amplification of reference gene primers. The method was immunoSEQ multiplex PCR; TCRdb's version includes in-frame clones alone and lacks a portion of them. V and J calls and clone size are given by that table; D and trimming were obtained from the DNA. The table lists about 300,000 clones, approximately 89% of them singletons. Deletions cut 5 bases from V and 3 bases from J, with 10 bases between. Germline loops: CDR1 MNHEY, CDR2 SMNVEV (reference sequence). The CDR3 extends over 13 amino acids. This clone was detected only once.

This TCR derives from a woman in her 30s with COVID-19, enrolled during active disease. V is TRBV27 and J is TRBJ1-1, with D uncertain. The sequenced sample consisted of peripheral blood. Here the CDR3 DNA reads TGTGCCAGCAGTCTCGCGGACTACACTGAAGCTTTCTTT. Translated: CASSLADYTEAFF.